The 24 T cell receptor beta chains below come from one sample, sequenced in a study of T cells in localized non-small cell lung cancer. Clones were read by immunoSEQ multiplex PCR, and TCRdb kept only the in-frame ones, dropping some. The data show over 8,000 clones, roughly nine tenths seen once. The sequenced sample was peripheral blood, obtained before any cancer treatment. The receptors stem from a woman aged 35 to 75 with stage I squamous cell lung carcinoma.

The chain employs TRBV18 and TRBJ1-1; possible D gene TRBD1, 5 bases. The CDR3 extends over 13 amino acids. Germline V gene lookup returns CDR1 KGHSH and CDR2 LQKENI. The ends were cut back, 2 bases at V and 9 bases at J, with 13 bases in the middle. For the CDR3, the DNA is TGTGCCAGCTCACCAAACGCTGGGGACCAAGCTTTCTTT. This codes for CASSPNAGDQAFF. The whole variable domain, filled in from reference TRBV18 and TRBJ1-1, reads NAGVMQNPRHLVRRRGQEARLRCSPMKGHSHVYWYRQLPEEGLKFMVYLQKENIIDESGMPKERFSAEFPKEGPSILRIQQVVRGDSAAYFCASSPNAGDQAFFGQGTRLTVV.

The chain carries TRBV7-9 and TRBJ1-1; D is possibly TRBD1 (5 bases). Between the trimmed V and J ends, which lost 8 bases and 0 bases, there was a span of 10 bases. The CDR3 length is 13 residues. Germline values: CDR1 SEHNR, CDR2 FQNEAQ (reference sequence). The CDR3 DNA reads as TGTGCCAGCCATCGGGGGGTGAACACTGAAGCTTTCTTT. Amino acid sequence: CASHRGVNTEAFF. The full variable domain, rest sourced from reference TRBV7-9 and TRBJ1-1, is DTGVSQNPRHKITKRGQNVTFRCDPISEHNRLYWYRQTLGQGPEFLTYFQNEAQLEKSRLLSDRFSAERPKGSFSTLEIQRTEQGDSAMYLCASHRGVNTEAFFGQGTRLTVV.

The chain uses TRBV6-1 and TRBJ1-1, with D possibly TRBD1 on 6 matching bases. Trimming left V 7 bases short and J 3 bases short, with 12 bases between. Germline V gives CDR1 MNHNS, CDR2 SASEGT. CDR3 length: 13 residues. For the CDR3, the DNA is TGTGCCAGCACCTTCGCAGGGGACACTGAAGCTTTCTTT. Translated: CASTFAGDTEAFF.

CDR3 loop: CASSPGVAYNSPLHF. The DNA of the CDR3 is TGTGCCAGCAGCCCCGGGGTTGCCTATAATTCACCCCTCCACTTT. The chain joins TRBV11-2 to TRBJ1-6, with D unresolved. CDR1 and CDR2 from the germline V gene are SGHAT and FQNNGV. This CDR3 spans 15 amino acids. With 5 bases removed from V and 2 bases from J, the gap between germline ends came to 10 bases.

The rearrangement joins TRBV6-5 to TRBJ2-1; D may match TRBD1 or TRBD2 (5 bases each). CDR1 and CDR2 (germline): MNHEY, SVGAGI. The CDR3 consists of 15 residues. Trimming pared 10 bases from V and 0 bases from J, leaving 16 bases between. DNA for the CDR3: TGTGCCACCAGAGGGACCGACAGCTCCTACAATGAGCAGTTCTTC. Encoded protein: CATRGTDSSYNEQFF.

This clone has only one observation. V usage is TRBV10-3 and J usage is TRBJ1-6; 7 nucleotides agree with TRBD1. Germline loops: CDR1 ENHRY, CDR2 SYGVKD. This CDR3 region has 16 residues. The V and J ends lost 5 bases and 14 bases, in that order; junction bases with no gene match: 18. The CDR3 sequence: CAISSEVGRGALALHF. The CDR3 region has the DNA TGTGCCATCAGTTCCGAAGTTGGCAGGGGGGCTCTAGCCCTCCACTTT.

The chain links TRBV11-3 to TRBJ2-1; D not resolved. The CDR3 covers 11 residues. Germline V gene data show CDR1 as SGHNT and CDR2 as YENEEA. Trimming cost V 6 bases and J 9 bases, with 9 bases left between them. CDR3 protein: CASRRESEQFF. In DNA form, the CDR3 reads TGTGCCAGCAGGAGAGAAAGTGAGCAGTTCTTC.

The rearrangement uses TRBV7-2 and TRBJ2-2, with D possibly called TRBD1 or TRBD2 (6 bases each). Germline CDR1 SGHTA, CDR2 FQGNSA. This CDR3 is built from 16 residues. The V end was cut by 1 base, the J end by 5 bases, with 14 bases between. CDR3 DNA sequence: TGTGCCAGCAGCTTAGTGGGGGGCTGGGGAACCGGGGAGCTGTTTTTT. This encodes CASSLVGGWGTGELFF.

The chain employs TRBV4-1 and TRBJ2-7, with TRBD1 matching 11 bases. Germline CDR1 is MGHRA and CDR2 is YSYEKL. The ends lost 3 bases at V and 5 bases at J; junction bases unmatched: 6. There are 15 residues in the CDR3. The DNA of the CDR3 is TGCGCCAGCAGCCAGACGGGACAGGGGGGCCACGAGCAGTACTTC. Its protein is CASSQTGQGGHEQYF.

The chain links TRBV10-3 to TRBJ2-6; 12 bases are a match to TRBD2. The CDR3 length is 18 residues. V shed 7 bases and J 4 bases; nucleotides not matched to a gene: 11. Germline lookup yields CDR1 ENHRY and CDR2 SYGVKD. CDR3 sequence: CAITPTSGGPSGANVLTF. In DNA, the CDR3 is TGTGCCATCACCCCGACTAGCGGGGGCCCCTCCGGGGCCAACGTCCTGACTTTC.

The sample holds one count of this clone. The chain links TRBV29-1 to TRBJ1-5, with 9 bases that match TRBD1. This CDR3 contains 14 residues. J lost 6 bases, V lost 6 bases, and 9 bases had no gene match. CDR1 is SQVTM, CDR2 ANQGSEA, per germline. DNA for the CDR3: TGCAGCGTGGAAACAGGGGGCGGAGGTCAGCCCCAGCATTTT. It encodes CSVETGGGGQPQHF.

The chain uses TRBV29-1 and TRBJ2-7; 11 nucleotides line up with TRBD2. CDR1 is SQVTM and CDR2 is ANQGSEA in the germline V gene. V was clipped by 6 bases and J by 3 bases; unmatched bases: 1. This CDR3 comprises 12 residues. The chain's CDR3 is CSVGLADYEQYF. The CDR3 DNA follows: TGCAGCGTGGGACTAGCGGACTACGAGCAGTACTTC.

The chain joins TRBV5-5 to TRBJ2-7; 8 nucleotides match TRBD1. Germline V gene sequence: CDR1 SGHKS, CDR2 YYEKEE (reference sequence). The V and J ends lost 4 bases and 5 bases, in that order; junction bases with no gene match: 8. The length of the CDR3 is 14 residues. The CDR3 DNA reads TGTGCCAGCAGCGTGACAGGGGCTTTGGACGAGCAGTACTTC. This translates into CASSVTGALDEQYF.

This rearrangement joins TRBV18 to TRBJ1-2; D is undetermined. Germline lookup yields CDR1 KGHSH and CDR2 LQKENI. Between the trimmed V and J ends, which lost 3 bases and 6 bases, there was a span of 14 bases. CDR3 size: 14 residues. The CDR3 nucleotides are TGTGCCAGCTCACCTCCGGGCCGAAACAATGGCTACACCTTC. It translates to CASSPPGRNNGYTF.

The CDR3 sequence is CASSQEAGYGEQFF. Here the CDR3 DNA reads TGCGCCAGCAGCCAAGAGGCAGGGTACGGTGAGCAGTTCTTC. The rearrangement links TRBV4-3 to TRBJ2-1, with D perhaps TRBD1 (5 bases). Germline V CDR1 and CDR2: LGHNA, YSLEER. This CDR3 is 14 amino acids long. Trimming cost V 0 bases and J 9 bases, with 12 bases left between them.

The chain links TRBV7-8 to TRBJ2-1; TRBD2 matches at 8 bases. Germline assignment: CDR1 SGHVS and CDR2 FQNEAQ. The CDR3 has 17 amino acids. The trim removed 2 bases at V and 1 base at J, leaving 7 bases unmatched. The CDR3 protein is CASSLYGGAGSYNEQFF. The CDR3 region has the DNA TGTGCCAGCAGCTTATACGGGGGGGCCGGTTCCTACAATGAGCAGTTCTTC.

This clone was recorded once. For the CDR3, the DNA is TGCGCCAGCAGCTTGGGCGACCTGAAAGAGACCCAGTACTTC. Its protein is CASSLGDLKETQYF. This sequence joins TRBV5-1 and TRBJ2-5; D gene unclear. Germline V gives CDR1 SGHRS, CDR2 YFSETQ. Trimming removed 0 bases from V and 3 bases from J, with 9 bases in between. This CDR3 is built from 14 residues.

This sequence joins TRBV5-4 and TRBJ2-7; D possibly corresponds to TRBD2 (7 bases). Trimming removed 2 bases from V and 4 bases from J, with 13 bases in between. Germline V gene data show CDR1 as SGHNT and CDR2 as YYREEE (reference sequence). CDR3 size: 14 residues. CDR3 in amino acids: CASSFLGGRYEQYF. DNA of the CDR3: TGTGCCAGCAGCTTCCTCGGGGGGCGGTACGAGCAGTACTTC.

The V and J genes are TRBV7-2 and TRBJ1-5; D might be TRBD1 (5 bases). Trimming stripped 2 bases from V and 5 bases from J, with 13 bases between. CDR3 size: 15 residues. The germline gives CDR1 SGHTA, CDR2 FQGNSA. This chain's CDR3 is CASSLTGRSYQPQHF. CDR3 coding DNA: TGTGCCAGCAGCTTAACGGGGCGCAGTTATCAGCCCCAGCATTTT. Supplemented by reference TRBV7-2 and TRBJ1-5, the full variable domain reads GAGVSQSPSNKVTEKGKDVELRCDPISGHTALYWYRQSLGQGLEFLIYFQGNSAPDKSGLPSDRFSAERTGGSVSTLTIQRTQQEDSAVYLCASSLTGRSYQPQHFGDGTRLSIL.

V usage is TRBV30 and J usage is TRBJ2-6; a weak D match, TRBD1 (5 bases). Germline assignment: CDR1 GTSNPN and CDR2 SVGIG (reference sequence). The V gene lost 2 bases and the J gene lost 4 bases, with 15 bases spanning the gap. CDR3 length: 16 residues. DNA for the CDR3: TGTGCCTGGAGTAACCCGCAGGGAAACGGGGCCAACGTCCTGACTTTC. Amino acids: CAWSNPQGNGANVLTF.

The rearrangement joins TRBV7-2 to TRBJ1-2; 9 bases match TRBD1. The CDR3 is made up of 17 amino acids. From germline, CDR1 is SGHTA and CDR2 FQGNSA. Trimming at V came to 4 bases and at J to 5 bases, leaving 14 bases not matched to a gene. This CDR3 reads CASSSKGQGIFEYGYTF. For the CDR3, the DNA is TGTGCCAGCAGCTCCAAGGGACAGGGTATATTCGAGTATGGCTACACCTTC. The entire variable domain, with the rest obtained from reference TRBV7-2 and TRBJ1-2, is as follows: GAGVSQSPSNKVTEKGKDVELRCDPISGHTALYWYRQSLGQGLEFLIYFQGNSAPDKSGLPSDRFSAERTGGSVSTLTIQRTQQEDSAVYLCASSSKGQGIFEYGYTFGSGTRLTVV.

This chain connects TRBV7-8 to TRBJ2-2; no clear D gene. Germline V gene lookup returns CDR1 SGHVS and CDR2 FQNEAQ. V was shortened by 4 bases and J by 7 bases, with 16 bases between the two germline ends. The CDR3 is 15 residues long. This CDR3 is CASSSHRLGSGELFF. CDR3 nucleotide sequence: TGTGCCAGCAGCTCCCACCGCCTAGGCAGCGGGGAGCTGTTTTTT. Looking up the rest from reference TRBV7-8 and TRBJ2-2 gives the full variable domain: GAGVSQSPRYKVAKRGQDVALRCDPISGHVSLFWYQQALGQGPEFLTYFQNEAQLDKSGLPSDRFFAERPEGSVSTLKIQRTQQEDSAVYLCASSSHRLGSGELFFGEGSRLTVL.

The chain employs TRBV7-6 and TRBJ2-2; D not certain. CDR1 and CDR2 from the germline V gene are SGHVS and FNYEAQ. Between the trimmed V and J ends, which lost 1 base and 8 bases, there was a span of 8 bases. CDR3 length: 13 residues. The CDR3 reads CASSLGQTGELFF. In DNA form, the CDR3 reads TGTGCCAGCAGCTTAGGCCAAACAGGGGAGCTGTTTTTT.

The gene calls are TRBV4-1 and TRBJ2-1; D unclear. The CDR3 has 11 amino acids. V lost 5 bases, J lost 7 bases, and 6 bases lay in between. Germline V lookup: CDR1 MGHRA, CDR2 YSYEKL. The chain's CDR3 is CASSVRNEQFF. The DNA of the CDR3 is TGCGCCAGCAGCGTACGTAATGAGCAGTTCTTC.